The 32 T cell receptor beta chains below were found in one sample sequenced in a study of blood T cell repertoires in COVID-19. The repertoire was sequenced with immunoSEQ multiplex PCR; TCRdb's copy has only in-frame clones and lacks some. Among some 120,000 clones, 85% to 90% were seen once, and the ten largest hold less than 30%. The sequenced material came from peripheral blood. Receptors were obtained from a man between 65 and 85 years old with active or convalescent COVID-19.

The chain links TRBV5-8 to TRBJ1-5, with D perhaps matching TRBD1 (6 bases). The CDR3 loop spans 18 amino acids. The ends were cut back, 0 bases at V and 2 bases at J, with 18 bases in the middle. Germline values: CDR1 SGHTS, CDR2 YDEGEE. CDR3 region: CASSLGTESGSGNQPQHF. CDR3 DNA sequence: TGTGCCAGCAGCTTGGGGACAGAATCAGGCAGCGGCAATCAGCCCCAGCATTTT.

V and J are TRBV2 and TRBJ2-5, with 7 nucleotides matching TRBD2. J lost 6 bases, V lost 7 bases, and 8 bases had no gene match. This CDR3 spans 13 amino acids. Germline CDR1 SNHLY, CDR2 FYNNEI. The CDR3 DNA is TGTGCCAGCACCTATGGGGGAGGGCAGACCCAGTACTTC. It yields the protein CASTYGGGQTQYF.

This chain joins TRBV18 and TRBJ2-5; weak D call: TRBD2 (5 bases). This CDR3 is built from 15 residues. Trimming removed 4 bases from V and 5 bases from J, with 17 bases in between. Germline CDR1 KGHSH, CDR2 LQKENI. Here the CDR3 reads CASSLAVTRRETQYF. The CDR3 region has the DNA TGTGCCAGCTCACTCGCGGTTACTAGACGGGAGACCCAGTACTTC.

V and J are TRBV5-1 and TRBJ2-7; 9 bases are a match to TRBD2. V lost 0 bases and J lost 7; bases outside the gene matches: 11. The V gene's germline CDR1 is SGHRS and CDR2 YFSETQ. This CDR3 region has 16 residues. CDR3 DNA sequence: TGCGCCAGCAGCTTGGCCTCTAGCGGGACGTTAGGTGAGCAGTACTTC. Protein product: CASSLASSGTLGEQYF.

The rearrangement joins TRBV7-3 to TRBJ2-1; 7 bases are shared with TRBD1. Germline V lookup: CDR1 SGHTA, CDR2 FQGTGA. The trim removed 5 bases at V and 6 bases at J, leaving 10 bases unmatched. This CDR3 spans 15 amino acids. The CDR3 spells CASSLGQGVSNEQFF. The CDR3 region has the DNA TGTGCCAGCAGCCTAGGGCAGGGGGTTTCCAATGAGCAGTTCTTC. The full variable domain, its missing parts supplied by reference TRBV7-3 and TRBJ2-1, is GAGVSQTPSNKVTEKGKYVELRCDPISGHTALYWYRQSLGQGPEFLIYFQGTGAADDSGLPNDRFFAVRPEGSVSTLKIQRTERGDSAVYLCASSLGQGVSNEQFFGPGTRLTVL.

This clone was recorded only once. This chain connects TRBV28 to TRBJ1-5; D perhaps matches TRBD1 (6 bases). With 2 bases removed from V and 3 bases from J, the gap between germline ends came to 20 bases. The CDR3 is made up of 18 amino acids. CDR1 is MDHEN and CDR2 is SYDVKM in the germline V gene. CDR3 region: CASSLVAGAGGANQPQHF. The DNA for the CDR3 is TGTGCCAGCAGTTTAGTTGCGGGGGCTGGAGGGGCCAATCAGCCCCAGCATTTT.

There are a few counts of this clone. This rearrangement joins TRBV28 to TRBJ1-6, with 9 bases aligning to TRBD1. The CDR3 runs 14 residues. Germline V gives CDR1 MDHEN, CDR2 SYDVKM. V shed 5 bases and J 7 bases; nucleotides not matched to a gene: 3. This CDR3 reads CASSGQGWNSPLHF. The CDR3 region has the DNA TGTGCCAGCAGTGGACAGGGGTGGAATTCACCCCTCCACTTT.

The V call is TRBV5-1, the J call TRBJ2-1; 7 positions agree with TRBD2. Germline V gives CDR1 SGHRS, CDR2 YFSETQ. Trimming took 4 bases from V and 9 from J; bases not matched to a gene: 7. This CDR3 contains 13 residues. CDR3 protein: CASSPMGGSEQFF. Here the CDR3 DNA reads TGCGCCAGCAGCCCTATGGGGGGGTCTGAGCAGTTCTTC.

This chain joins TRBV20-1 and TRBJ2-3, with a possible D match to TRBD2 (5 bases). The CDR3 has 13 amino acids. Germline loops: CDR1 DFQATT, CDR2 SNEGSKA (reference sequence). The V end lost 5 bases, the J end lost 0 bases, and 9 bases lay between the germline ends. The CDR3 coding sequence is TGCAGTGCTGGTGGGAGCAGCACAGATACGCAGTATTTT. Protein: CSAGGSSTDTQYF.

This clone appeared a single time. This rearrangement joins TRBV5-1 to TRBJ2-5, with unresolved D. CDR1 and CDR2 (germline): SGHRS, YFSETQ. The CDR3 runs 11 residues. Deletions cut 6 bases from V and 4 bases from J, with 7 bases between. CDR3 bases: TGCGCCAGCACCGTCGGAGAGACCCAGTACTTC. This encodes CASTVGETQYF.

Regarding this clone: One end of the junction is discordant with germline, which a read error may explain. The same CDR3 also results from other DNA sequences found in this sample. This chain links TRBV13 with TRBJ2-7; 8 bases line up with TRBD2. The CDR3 is 15 residues long. Germline assignment: CDR1 PRHDT and CDR2 FYEKMQ (reference sequence). The CDR3 DNA sequence: TGCCCCAGCAGGTCCGGGGGGGGGTTAACCTACGAGCAGTACTTC. Encoded protein: CPSRSGGGLTYEQYF.

The V gene is TRBV3-1 (or the pseudogene TRBV3-2), the J gene TRBJ2-5, with D possibly TRBD2 on 7 matching bases. Germline values: CDR1 LGHDT, CDR2 YNNKEL (reference sequence). This CDR3 comprises 16 residues. V gave up 4 bases and J gave up 2 bases, with 17 bases separating them. This CDR3 reads CASSRSGGGGQETQYF. DNA of the CDR3: TGTGCCAGCAGCCGGTCAGGAGGGGGGGGTCAAGAGACCCAGTACTTC.

V and J are TRBV5-1 and TRBJ2-7; a weak D match, TRBD2 (7 bases). This CDR3 has 19 amino acids. Looked up from germline, CDR1 is SGHRS and CDR2 is YFSETQ. With 4 bases removed from V and 0 bases from J, the gap between germline ends came to 26 bases. CDR3 sequence reads: CASSRGAGSIGGSSYEQYF. CDR3 nucleotide sequence: TGCGCCAGCAGCCGGGGGGCGGGTTCCATTGGCGGGAGCTCCTACGAGCAGTACTTC.

The gene calls are TRBV15 and TRBJ2-3; 8 bases fit TRBD2. The germline gives CDR1 LNHNV, CDR2 YYDKDF (reference sequence). V dropped 0 bases and J dropped 2; count of bases not matched to a gene: 10. The CDR3 has 18 amino acids. The CDR3 coding sequence is TGTGCCACCAGCAGAGATCGGGGGGGCGGGCCAATCACAGATACGCAGTATTTT. Residues: CATSRDRGGGPITDTQYF.

This clone has a handful of counts. The V gene is TRBV25-1, the J gene TRBJ1-1, with TRBD1 identical over 7 bases. This CDR3 comprises 14 residues. The germline V gene has CDR1 MGHDK and CDR2 SYGVNS. J gave up 4 bases and V 3 bases, and 5 bases lay outside the gene matches. CDR3 residues: CASSDGRGFTEAFF. The CDR3 bases are TGTGCCAGCAGTGATGGCAGGGGGTTCACTGAAGCTTTCTTT.

Only a few counts were recorded for this clone. The chain employs TRBV6-5 and TRBJ1-6; the match to TRBD1 covers 12 bases. Trimming took 3 bases from V and 6 from J; bases not matched to a gene: 3. CDR1 and CDR2 (germline): MNHEY, SVGAGI. The CDR3 has 16 amino acids. In nucleotides, the CDR3 is TGTGCCAGCAGTTATGGGACAGGGGGCGGTAATTCACCCCTCCACTTT. Its translation is CASSYGTGGGNSPLHF.

This rearrangement joins TRBV20-1 to TRBJ2-7; 10 nucleotides align to TRBD2. CDR3 length: 21 amino acids. Trimming cost V 3 bases and J 3 bases; bases outside gene matches: 26. Germline V lookup: CDR1 DFQATT, CDR2 SNEGSKA (reference sequence). CDR3 sequence (DNA): TGCAGTGCTAGTCCGGCCCCCCCCCTTTGCGTAGCGGGAGGCCCCGTCTACGAGCAGTACTTC. The encoded protein is CSASPAPPLCVAGGPVYEQYF.

The V gene is TRBV15, the J gene TRBJ1-6, with unresolved D. V lost 3 bases, J lost 0 bases, and 12 bases lay in between. CDR3 size: 17 residues. CDR1 is LNHNV, CDR2 YYDKDF, per germline (reference sequence). DNA of the CDR3: TGTGCCACCAGCAGGGGAGTGGCAAGCTCCTATAATTCACCCCTCCACTTT. Protein: CATSRGVASSYNSPLHF.

This clone appeared a few times. The rearrangement uses TRBV6-4 and TRBJ2-3; TRBD2 might be the D (6 bases). Trimming stripped 5 bases from V and 2 bases from J, with 11 bases between. The CDR3 contains 14 residues. CDR1 is MRHNA, CDR2 SNTAGT, per germline. The chain's CDR3 is CASSKGLTTDTQYF. The CDR3 DNA reads TGTGCCAGCAGTAAAGGACTAACCACAGATACGCAGTATTTT.

The CDR3 loop reads CASSLIAGAYEQYF. DNA for the CDR3: TGTGCCAGCAGCTTAATCGCGGGAGCCTACGAGCAGTACTTC. The chain uses TRBV11-2 and TRBJ2-7; 7 bases agree with TRBD2. Germline assignment: CDR1 SGHAT and CDR2 FQNNGV. Trimming removed 2 bases from V and 2 bases from J; junction bases left unmatched: 3. The CDR3 is 14 residues long.

The chain couples TRBV7-9 to TRBJ2-1, with 9 nucleotides matching TRBD2. CDR1 is SEHNR, CDR2 FQNEAQ, per germline (reference sequence). CDR3 size: 15 residues. Trimming at V came to 3 bases and at J to 10 bases, leaving 10 bases not matched to a gene. The CDR3 DNA sequence: TGTGCCAGCAGCTTCGGCGGGAGGGCCTTTCCAGAGCAGTTCTTC. It specifies CASSFGGRAFPEQFF.

This chain connects TRBV12-3 or TRBV12-4 to TRBJ1-1; 7 nucleotides align to TRBD1. CDR3 length equals 12 residues. The V segment lost 9 bases and the J segment 2 bases; nucleotides outside the gene matches: 3. The CDR3 region has the DNA TGTGCCAGTGGGACAGTCAACACTGAAGCTTTCTTT. It specifies CASGTVNTEAFF.

In this sample, this clone turned up a few times. The J gene is TRBJ2-2, the V gene TRBV5-8, with 11 bases aligning to TRBD1. The junction had 4 bases not matched to a gene; V was cut back by 2 bases and J by 4 bases. This CDR3 spans 16 amino acids. Germline V gene sequence: CDR1 SGHTS, CDR2 YDEGEE. The CDR3 region has the DNA TGTGCCAGCAGCTTTGCCGGGACAGGGGGCACCGGGGAGCTGTTTTTT. This encodes CASSFAGTGGTGELFF.

The V gene is TRBV19, the J gene TRBJ1-5; 9 positions match TRBD1. The germline V gene encodes CDR1 LNHDA and CDR2 SQIVND (reference sequence). Losses at the gene ends were 1 base for V and 0 bases for J; bases not matched to a gene: 4. CDR3 length equals 17 residues. CDR3 nucleotide sequence: TGTGCCAGTAGTATAGGCCGGGGACAGGGTAGCAATCAGCCCCAGCATTTT. Its translation: CASSIGRGQGSNQPQHF.

The chain links TRBV19 to TRBJ2-1, with 15 bases identical to TRBD2. The CDR3 contains 19 residues. Germline lookup yields CDR1 LNHDA and CDR2 SQIVND (reference sequence). V gave up 5 bases and J gave up 1 base; unmatched junction bases: 9. The CDR3 coding sequence is TGTGCCAGTAGTCCGAGGACTAGCGGGAGGGCCGGTTCCTACAATGAGCAGTTCTTC. Translation: CASSPRTSGRAGSYNEQFF. Drawing the rest from reference TRBV19 and TRBJ2-1, the complete variable domain is DGGITQSPKYLFRKEGQNVTLSCEQNLNHDAMYWYRQDPGQGLRLIYYSQIVNDFQKGDIAEGYSVSREKKESFPLTVTSAQKNPTAFYLCASSPRTSGRAGSYNEQFFGPGTRLTVL.

V usage is TRBV27 and J usage is TRBJ2-5; a weak D match, TRBD2 (6 bases). V was clipped by 3 bases and J by 0 bases, with 14 bases between them. Germline CDR1 MNHEY, CDR2 SMNVEV (reference sequence). The CDR3 has 16 residues. The CDR3 here is CASSFSLGGDQETQYF. DNA of the CDR3: TGTGCCAGCAGTTTCTCTTTGGGGGGAGACCAAGAGACCCAGTACTTC.

V usage is TRBV2 and J usage is TRBJ1-1; no definite D call. Germline V lookup: CDR1 SNHLY, CDR2 FYNNEI. The ends were cut back, 7 bases at V and 0 bases at J, with 6 bases in the middle. There are 12 residues in the CDR3. CDR3 sequence (DNA): TGTGCCAGCACACTCATGAACACTGAAGCTTTCTTT. Amino acids: CASTLMNTEAFF.

The count of this clone is one. The V gene is TRBV1, the J gene TRBJ1-5; TRBD1 reflects the table's D call only, with no check against the DNA. TRBV1 is a known pseudogene. The CDR3 length is 15 residues. The CDR3: CTSSQSDISNQPQHF. CDR3 bases: TGCACCAGCAGCCAATCGGACATTAGCAATCAGCCCCAGCATTTT.

The V and J genes are TRBV7-2 and TRBJ2-7; D possibly corresponds to TRBD2 (6 bases). Trimming cost V 1 base and J 5 bases, with 15 bases left between them. Germline V gene lookup returns CDR1 SGHTA and CDR2 FQGNSA. The CDR3 sequence is 15 residues long. CDR3 bases: TGTGCCAGCAGCTTAGGGTCGGGAGAAATTAACGAGCAGTACTTC. Translated: CASSLGSGEINEQYF.

This chain joins TRBV3-1 (or the pseudogene TRBV3-2) and TRBJ2-1, with D possibly matching TRBD2 (5 bases). CDR3 size: 15 residues. CDR1 and CDR2 from the germline V gene are LGHDT and YNNKEL (reference sequence). V dropped 0 bases and J dropped 5 bases, with 11 bases sitting between them. The CDR3 coding sequence is TGTGCCAGCAGCCAAGATTACGGGGTTGACAATGAGCAGTTCTTC. It codes for CASSQDYGVDNEQFF.

This sequence joins TRBV9 and TRBJ1-1, with D possibly being TRBD1 (6 bases). Germline assignment: CDR1 SGDLS and CDR2 YYNGEE. Between the trimmed V and J ends, which lost 4 bases and 5 bases, there was a span of 15 bases. The CDR3 sequence is 14 residues long. CDR3 region: CASSSRGAGTEAFF. CDR3 nucleotides: TGTGCCAGCAGCTCTCGGGGGGCAGGGACTGAAGCTTTCTTT.

The rearrangement uses TRBV27 and TRBJ1-2, with 7 bases lining up with TRBD1. J was trimmed by 6 bases and V by 5 bases; bases with no gene match: 15. The CDR3 is 16 residues long. CDR1 and CDR2 from the germline V gene are MNHEY and SMNVEV (reference sequence). The CDR3 sequence: CASSAYTRQGIDGYTF. Written as DNA, the CDR3 is TGTGCCAGCAGTGCCTACACGCGACAGGGTATCGATGGCTACACCTTC.